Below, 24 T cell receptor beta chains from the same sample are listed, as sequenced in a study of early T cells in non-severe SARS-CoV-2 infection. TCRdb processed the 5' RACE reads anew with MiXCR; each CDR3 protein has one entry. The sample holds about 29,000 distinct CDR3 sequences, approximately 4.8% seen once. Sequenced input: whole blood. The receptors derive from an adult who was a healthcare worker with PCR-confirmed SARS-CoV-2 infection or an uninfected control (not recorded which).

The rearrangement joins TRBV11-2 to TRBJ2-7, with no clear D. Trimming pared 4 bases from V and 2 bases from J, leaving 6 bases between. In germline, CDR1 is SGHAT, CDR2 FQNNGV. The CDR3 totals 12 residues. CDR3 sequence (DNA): TGTGCCAGCAGCTCTTCGGCCTACGAGCAGTACTTC. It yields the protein CASSSSAYEQYF.

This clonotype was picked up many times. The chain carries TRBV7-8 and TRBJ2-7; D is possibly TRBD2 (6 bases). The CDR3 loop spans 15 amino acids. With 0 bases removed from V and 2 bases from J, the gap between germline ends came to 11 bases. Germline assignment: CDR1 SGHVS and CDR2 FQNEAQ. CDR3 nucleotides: TGTGCCAGCAGCTTAGCTTGGGGACTCCCCTACGAGCAGTACTTC. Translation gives CASSLAWGLPYEQYF.

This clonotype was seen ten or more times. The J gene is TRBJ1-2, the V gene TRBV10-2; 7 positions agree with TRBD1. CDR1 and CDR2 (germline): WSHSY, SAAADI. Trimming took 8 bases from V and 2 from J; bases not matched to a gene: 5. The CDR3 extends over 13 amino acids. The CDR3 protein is CASWDSQNYGYTF. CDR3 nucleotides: TGCGCCAGCTGGGACAGCCAAAACTATGGCTACACCTTC.

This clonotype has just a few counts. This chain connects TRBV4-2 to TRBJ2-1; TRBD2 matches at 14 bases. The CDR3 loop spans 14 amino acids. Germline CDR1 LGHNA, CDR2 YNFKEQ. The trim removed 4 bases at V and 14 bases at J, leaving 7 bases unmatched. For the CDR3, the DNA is TGTGCCAGCAGCCCGACTAGCGGGGGGGCTAGTGAGTTCTTC. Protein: CASSPTSGGASEFF.

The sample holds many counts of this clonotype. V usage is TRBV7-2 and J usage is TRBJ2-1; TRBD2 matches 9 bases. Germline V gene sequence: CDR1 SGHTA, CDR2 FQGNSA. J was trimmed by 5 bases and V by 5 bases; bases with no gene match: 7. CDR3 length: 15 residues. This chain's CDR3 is CASSVGLAKNNEQFF. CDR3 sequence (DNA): TGTGCCAGCAGCGTGGGACTAGCTAAAAACAATGAGCAGTTCTTC. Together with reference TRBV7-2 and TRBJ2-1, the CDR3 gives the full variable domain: GAGVSQSPSNKVTEKGKDVELRCDPISGHTALYWYRQSLGQGLEFLIYFQGNSAPDKSGLPSDRFSAERTGGSVSTLTIQRTQQEDSAVYLCASSVGLAKNNEQFFGPGTRLTVL.

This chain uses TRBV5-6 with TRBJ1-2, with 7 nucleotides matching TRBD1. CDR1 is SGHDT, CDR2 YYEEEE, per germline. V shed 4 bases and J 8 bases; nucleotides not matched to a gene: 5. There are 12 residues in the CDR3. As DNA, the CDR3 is TGTGCCAGCAGCCGGGACAGCGAGGGCTACACCTTC. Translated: CASSRDSEGYTF.

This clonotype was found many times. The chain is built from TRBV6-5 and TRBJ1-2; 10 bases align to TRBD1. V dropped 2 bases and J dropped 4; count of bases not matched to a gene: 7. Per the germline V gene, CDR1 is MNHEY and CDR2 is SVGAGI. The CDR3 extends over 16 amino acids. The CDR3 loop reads CASSYTTDRGGYGYTF. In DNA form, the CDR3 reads TGTGCCAGCAGTTACACAACGGACAGGGGGGGCTATGGCTACACCTTC.

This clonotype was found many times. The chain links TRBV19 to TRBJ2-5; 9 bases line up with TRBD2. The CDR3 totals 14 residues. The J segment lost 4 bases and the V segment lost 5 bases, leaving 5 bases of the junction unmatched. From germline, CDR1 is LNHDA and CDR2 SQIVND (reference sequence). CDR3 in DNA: TGTGCCAGTAGTGTGAGCGGGAGGACAGAGACCCAGTACTTC. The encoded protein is CASSVSGRTETQYF.

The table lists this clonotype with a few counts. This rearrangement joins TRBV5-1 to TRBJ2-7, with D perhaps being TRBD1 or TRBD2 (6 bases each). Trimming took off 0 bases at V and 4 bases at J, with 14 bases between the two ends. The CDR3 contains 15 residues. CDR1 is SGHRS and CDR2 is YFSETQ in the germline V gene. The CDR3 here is CASSLAGGHVYEQYF. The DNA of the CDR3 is TGCGCCAGCAGCTTGGCCGGGGGACACGTTTACGAGCAGTACTTC.

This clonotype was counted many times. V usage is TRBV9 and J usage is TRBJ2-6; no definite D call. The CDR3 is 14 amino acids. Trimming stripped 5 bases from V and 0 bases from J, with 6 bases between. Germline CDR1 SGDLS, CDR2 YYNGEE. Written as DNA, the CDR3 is TGTGCCAGCAGGCCCAGCTCTGGGGCCAACGTCCTGACTTTC. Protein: CASRPSSGANVLTF.

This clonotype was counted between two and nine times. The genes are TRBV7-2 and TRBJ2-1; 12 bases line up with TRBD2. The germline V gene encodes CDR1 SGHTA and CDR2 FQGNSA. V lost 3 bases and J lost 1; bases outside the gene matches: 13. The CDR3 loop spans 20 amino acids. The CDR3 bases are TGTGCCAGCAGCTTGCTCGGCGGACTGACTAGCGGGAGATCCTACAATGAGCAGTTCTTC. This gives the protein CASSLLGGLTSGRSYNEQFF.

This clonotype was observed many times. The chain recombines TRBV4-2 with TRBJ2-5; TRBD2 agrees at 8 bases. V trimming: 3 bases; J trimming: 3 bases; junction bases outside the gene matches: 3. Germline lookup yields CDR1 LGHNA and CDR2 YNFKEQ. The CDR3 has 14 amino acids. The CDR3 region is CASSHSAGEETQYF. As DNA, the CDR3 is TGTGCCAGCAGCCATTCAGCGGGAGAAGAGACCCAGTACTTC.

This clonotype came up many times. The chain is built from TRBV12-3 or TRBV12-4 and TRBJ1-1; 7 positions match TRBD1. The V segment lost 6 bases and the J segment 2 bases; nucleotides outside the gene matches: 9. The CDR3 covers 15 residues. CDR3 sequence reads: CASSPGQNSNTEAFF. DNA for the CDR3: TGTGCCAGCAGCCCGGGACAGAATTCAAACACTGAAGCTTTCTTT.

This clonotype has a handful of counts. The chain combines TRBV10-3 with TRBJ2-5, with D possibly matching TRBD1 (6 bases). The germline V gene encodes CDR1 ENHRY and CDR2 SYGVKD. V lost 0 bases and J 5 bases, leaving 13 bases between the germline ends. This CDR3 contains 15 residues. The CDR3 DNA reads TGTGCCATCAGTGAGTCAAACAGGGTCCGGGAGACCCAGTACTTC. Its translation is CAISESNRVRETQYF.

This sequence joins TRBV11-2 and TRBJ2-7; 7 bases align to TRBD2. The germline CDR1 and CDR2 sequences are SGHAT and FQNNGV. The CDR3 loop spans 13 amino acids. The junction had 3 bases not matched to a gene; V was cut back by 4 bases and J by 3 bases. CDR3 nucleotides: TGTGCCAGCAGCTCGGGACTAAACTACGAGCAGTACTTC. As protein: CASSSGLNYEQYF.

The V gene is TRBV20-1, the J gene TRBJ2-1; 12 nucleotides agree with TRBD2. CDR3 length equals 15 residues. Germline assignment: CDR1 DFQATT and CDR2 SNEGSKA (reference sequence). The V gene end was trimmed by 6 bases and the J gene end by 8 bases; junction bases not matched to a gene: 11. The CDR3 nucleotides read TGCAGTGCAGAGAGCTCTAGCGGGAGGGGTTATGAGCAGTTCTTC. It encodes CSAESSSGRGYEQFF.

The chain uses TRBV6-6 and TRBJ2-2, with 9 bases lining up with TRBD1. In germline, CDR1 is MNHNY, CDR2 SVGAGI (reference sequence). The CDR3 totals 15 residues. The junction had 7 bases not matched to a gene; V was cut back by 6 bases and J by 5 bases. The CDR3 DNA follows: TGTGCCAGCAGCTTACAGGGGGCGCGGACCGGGGAGCTGTTTTTT. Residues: CASSLQGARTGELFF.

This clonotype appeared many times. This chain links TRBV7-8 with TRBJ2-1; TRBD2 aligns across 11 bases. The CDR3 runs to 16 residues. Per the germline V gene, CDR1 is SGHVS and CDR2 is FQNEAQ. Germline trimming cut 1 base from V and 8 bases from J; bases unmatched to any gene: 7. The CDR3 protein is CASSLGLAGSVYEQFF. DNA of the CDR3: TGTGCCAGCAGCTTAGGACTAGCGGGAAGCGTTTATGAGCAGTTCTTC.

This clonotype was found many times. The CDR3 is CASSLRGSNEQFF. The CDR3 bases are TGTGCCAGCAGTTTACGGGGGAGCAATGAGCAGTTCTTC. This chain connects TRBV12-3 or TRBV12-4 to TRBJ2-1, with a weak D call TRBD2 (6 bases). This CDR3 is 13 amino acids long. Trimming removed 2 bases from V and 6 bases from J, with 8 bases in between.

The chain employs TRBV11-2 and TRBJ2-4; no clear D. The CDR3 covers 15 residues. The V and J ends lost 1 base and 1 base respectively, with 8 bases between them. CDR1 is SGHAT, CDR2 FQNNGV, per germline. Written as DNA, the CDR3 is TGTGCCAGCAGCTTAGTACCAGCGGCCAAAAACATTCAGTACTTC. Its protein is CASSLVPAAKNIQYF.

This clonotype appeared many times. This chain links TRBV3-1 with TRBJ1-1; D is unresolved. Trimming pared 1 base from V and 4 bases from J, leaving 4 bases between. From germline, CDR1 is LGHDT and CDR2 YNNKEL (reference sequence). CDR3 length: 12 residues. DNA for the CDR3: TGTGCCAGCAGCCAAGTTACCACTGAAGCTTTCTTT. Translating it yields CASSQVTTEAFF.

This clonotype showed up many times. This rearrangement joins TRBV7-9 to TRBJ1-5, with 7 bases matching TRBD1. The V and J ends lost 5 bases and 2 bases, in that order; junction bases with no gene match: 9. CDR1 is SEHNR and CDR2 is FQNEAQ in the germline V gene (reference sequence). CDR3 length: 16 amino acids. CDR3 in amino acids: CASSDDREGGNQPQHF. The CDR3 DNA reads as TGTGCCAGCAGCGACGACAGGGAAGGAGGCAATCAGCCCCAGCATTTT.

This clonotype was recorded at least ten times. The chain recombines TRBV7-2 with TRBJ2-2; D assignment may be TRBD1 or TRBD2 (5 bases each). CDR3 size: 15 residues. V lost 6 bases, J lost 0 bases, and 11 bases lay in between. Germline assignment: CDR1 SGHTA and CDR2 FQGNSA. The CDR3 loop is CASRTGTANTGELFF. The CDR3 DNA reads TGTGCCAGCAGAACCGGGACCGCGAACACCGGGGAGCTGTTTTTT.

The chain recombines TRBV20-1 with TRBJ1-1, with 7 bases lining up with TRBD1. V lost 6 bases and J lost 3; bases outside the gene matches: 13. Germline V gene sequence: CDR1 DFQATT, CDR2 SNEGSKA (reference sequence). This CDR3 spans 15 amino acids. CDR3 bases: TGCAGTGCCAGAAGGCAGGGGGTAGGGGACACTGAAGCTTTCTTT. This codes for CSARRQGVGDTEAFF.